The subject of this entry is one T cell receptor (beta chain). The authors' processing: Estimation of nucleated cell counts was performed using reference gene primer amplification. Method: immunoSEQ multiplex PCR; TCRdb's copy keeps in-frame clones and lacks some. V and J calls and clone size are those listed in that table; D and trimming were worked out from the DNA. The sample shows about 250,000 clones, 89% of them seen only once. The data were obtained in a study of blood T cell repertoires in COVID-19. Across the whole study: From the United States, Italy and Spain came samples of acute and convalescent COVID-19. PBMCs, B-cell-depleted T cells, or T cells were the source of the cDNA or gDNA that made up the material.

Sequenced sample: peripheral blood. This receptor was obtained from a woman in her thirties or forties who had recovered from COVID-19.

CDR3 nucleotide sequence: TGTGCCAGCTCACCTGTCGGGACTCTATGGAATGAGCAGTTCTTC. This gives the protein CASSPVGTLWNEQFF. The genes are TRBV18 and TRBJ2-1; a possible D gene is TRBD2 (6 bases). V gave up 3 bases and J gave up 7 bases, with 16 bases separating them. The CDR3 is 15 residues long. Germline V gene sequence: CDR1 KGHSH, CDR2 LQKENI.